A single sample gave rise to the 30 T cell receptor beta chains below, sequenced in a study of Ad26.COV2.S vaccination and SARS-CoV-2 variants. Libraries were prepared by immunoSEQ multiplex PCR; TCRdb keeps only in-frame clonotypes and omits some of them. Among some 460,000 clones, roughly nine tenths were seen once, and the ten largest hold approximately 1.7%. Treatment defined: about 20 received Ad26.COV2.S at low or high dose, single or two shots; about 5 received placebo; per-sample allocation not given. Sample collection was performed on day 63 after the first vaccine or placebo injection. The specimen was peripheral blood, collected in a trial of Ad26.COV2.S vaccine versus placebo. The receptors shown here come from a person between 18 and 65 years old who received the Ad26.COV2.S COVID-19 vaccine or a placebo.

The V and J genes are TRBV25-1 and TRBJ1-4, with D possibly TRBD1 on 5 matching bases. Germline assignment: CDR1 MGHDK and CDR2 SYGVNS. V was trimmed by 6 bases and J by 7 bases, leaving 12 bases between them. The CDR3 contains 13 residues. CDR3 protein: CASRIGAGEKLFF. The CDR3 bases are TGTGCCAGCAGGATAGGGGCCGGTGAAAAACTGTTTTTT.

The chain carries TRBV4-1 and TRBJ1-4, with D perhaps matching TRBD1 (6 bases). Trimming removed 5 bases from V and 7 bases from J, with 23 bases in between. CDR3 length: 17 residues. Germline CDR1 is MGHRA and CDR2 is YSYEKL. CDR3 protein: CASSTKNGPGAIEKLFF. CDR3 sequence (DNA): TGCGCCAGCAGCACTAAAAACGGTCCGGGGGCGATTGAAAAACTGTTTTTT.

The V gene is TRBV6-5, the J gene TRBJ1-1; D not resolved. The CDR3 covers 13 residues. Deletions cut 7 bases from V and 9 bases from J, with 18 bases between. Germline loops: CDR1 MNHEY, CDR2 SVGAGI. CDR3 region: CASTSTRALKAFF. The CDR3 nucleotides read TGTGCCAGCACTTCAACCCGTGCACTGAAAGCTTTCTTT.

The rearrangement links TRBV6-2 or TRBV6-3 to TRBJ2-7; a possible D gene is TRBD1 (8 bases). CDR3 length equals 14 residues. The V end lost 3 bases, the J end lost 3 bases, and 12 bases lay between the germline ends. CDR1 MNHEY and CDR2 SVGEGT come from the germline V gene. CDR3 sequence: CASSYHRGGYEQYF. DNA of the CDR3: TGTGCCAGCAGTTATCACAGGGGGGGCTACGAGCAGTACTTC.

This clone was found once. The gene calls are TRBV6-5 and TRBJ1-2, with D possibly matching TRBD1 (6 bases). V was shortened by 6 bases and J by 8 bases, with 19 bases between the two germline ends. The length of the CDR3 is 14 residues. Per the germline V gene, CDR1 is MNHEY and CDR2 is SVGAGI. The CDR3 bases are TGTGCCAGCAGGAGGACGGGGGCTCTCGGAGGCTACACCTTC. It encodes CASRRTGALGGYTF.

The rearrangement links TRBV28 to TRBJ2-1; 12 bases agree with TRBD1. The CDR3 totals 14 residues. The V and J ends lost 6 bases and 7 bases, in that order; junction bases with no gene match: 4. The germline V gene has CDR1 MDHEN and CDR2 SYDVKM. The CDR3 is CASRGQGAGNEQFF. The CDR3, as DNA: TGTGCCAGCAGGGGACAGGGGGCTGGGAATGAGCAGTTCTTC.

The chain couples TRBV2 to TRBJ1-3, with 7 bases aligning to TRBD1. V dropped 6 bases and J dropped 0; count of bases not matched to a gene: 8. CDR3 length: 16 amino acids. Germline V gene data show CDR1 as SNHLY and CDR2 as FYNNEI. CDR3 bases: TGTGCCAGCAGCTTAATGGACAGGCTCTCTGGAAACACCATATATTTT. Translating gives CASSLMDRLSGNTIYF.

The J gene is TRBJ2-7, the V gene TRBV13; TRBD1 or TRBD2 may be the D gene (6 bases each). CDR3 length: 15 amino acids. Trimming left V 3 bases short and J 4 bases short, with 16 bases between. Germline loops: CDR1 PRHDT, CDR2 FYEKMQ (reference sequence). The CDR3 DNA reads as TGTGCCAGCAGCTTTTCGGAACAGGGAGGATACGAGCAGTACTTC. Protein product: CASSFSEQGGYEQYF.

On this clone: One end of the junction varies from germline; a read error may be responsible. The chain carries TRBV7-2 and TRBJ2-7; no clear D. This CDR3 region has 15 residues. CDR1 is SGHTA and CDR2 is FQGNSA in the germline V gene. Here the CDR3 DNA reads TGTGCCAGCAGCATAGCATACGGGTCCGCCTACGAGCAGTACTTC. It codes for CASSIAYGSAYEQYF. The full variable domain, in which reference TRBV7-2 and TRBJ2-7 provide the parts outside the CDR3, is GAGVSQSPSNKVTEKGKDVELRCDPISGHTALYWYRQSLGQGLEFLIYFQGNSAPDKSGLPSDRFSAERTGGSVSTLTIQRTQQEDSAVYLCASSIAYGSAYEQYFGPGTRLTVT.

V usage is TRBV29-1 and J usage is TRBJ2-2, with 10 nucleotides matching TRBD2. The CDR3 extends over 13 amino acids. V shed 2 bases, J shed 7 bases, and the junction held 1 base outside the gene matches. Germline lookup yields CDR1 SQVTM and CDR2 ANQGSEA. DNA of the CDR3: TGCAGCGTTGAACCTAGCGGGAGCGGGGAGCTGTTTTTT. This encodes CSVEPSGSGELFF.

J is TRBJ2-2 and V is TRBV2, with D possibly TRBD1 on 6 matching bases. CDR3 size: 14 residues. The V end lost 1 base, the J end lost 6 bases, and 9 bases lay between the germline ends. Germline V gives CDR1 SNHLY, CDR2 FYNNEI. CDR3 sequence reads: CASSEGGGAGELFF. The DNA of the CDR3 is TGTGCCAGCAGTGAAGGTGGGGGCGCCGGGGAGCTGTTTTTT.

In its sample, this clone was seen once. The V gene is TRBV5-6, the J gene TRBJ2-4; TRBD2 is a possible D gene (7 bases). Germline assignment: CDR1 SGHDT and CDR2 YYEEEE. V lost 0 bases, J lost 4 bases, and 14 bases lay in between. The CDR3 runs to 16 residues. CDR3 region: CASSLAGGSTKNIQYF. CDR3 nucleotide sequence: TGTGCCAGCAGCTTGGCGGGGGGCTCGACTAAAAACATTCAGTACTTC.

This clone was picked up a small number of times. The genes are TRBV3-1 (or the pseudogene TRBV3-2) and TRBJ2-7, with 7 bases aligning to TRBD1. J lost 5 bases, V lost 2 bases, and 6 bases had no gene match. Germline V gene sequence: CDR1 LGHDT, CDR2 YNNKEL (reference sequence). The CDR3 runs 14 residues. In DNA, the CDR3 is TGTGCCAGCAGCCAACTGGGACAGATAGACGAGCAGTACTTC. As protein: CASSQLGQIDEQYF.

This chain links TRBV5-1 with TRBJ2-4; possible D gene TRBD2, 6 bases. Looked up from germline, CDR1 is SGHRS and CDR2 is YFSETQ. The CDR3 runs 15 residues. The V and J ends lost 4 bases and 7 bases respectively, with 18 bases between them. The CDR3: CASSGGSGLGNIQYF. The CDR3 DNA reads TGCGCCAGCAGCGGAGGGTCAGGGCTGGGGAACATTCAGTACTTC.

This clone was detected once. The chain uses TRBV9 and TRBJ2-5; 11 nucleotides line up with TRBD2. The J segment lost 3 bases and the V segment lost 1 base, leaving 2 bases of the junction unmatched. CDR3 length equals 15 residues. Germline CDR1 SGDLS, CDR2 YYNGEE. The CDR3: CASSVMGLAEETQYF. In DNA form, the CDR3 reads TGTGCCAGCAGCGTAATGGGACTAGCGGAAGAGACCCAGTACTTC.

The CDR3 loop is CASSLASDSNEQFF. Written as DNA, the CDR3 is TGTGCCAGCAGCTTAGCCTCTGATTCAAATGAGCAGTTCTTC. J is TRBJ2-1 and V is TRBV7-2; unclear D gene. Germline CDR1 and CDR2: SGHTA and FQGNSA. Trimming pared 0 bases from V and 7 bases from J, leaving 10 bases between. CDR3 length: 14 amino acids.

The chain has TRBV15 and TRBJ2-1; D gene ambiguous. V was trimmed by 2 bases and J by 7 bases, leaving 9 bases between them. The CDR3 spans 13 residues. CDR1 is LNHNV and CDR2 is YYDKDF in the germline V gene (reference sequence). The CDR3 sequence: CATSRRVGNEQFF. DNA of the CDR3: TGTGCCACCAGCAGACGTGTAGGAAATGAGCAGTTCTTC.

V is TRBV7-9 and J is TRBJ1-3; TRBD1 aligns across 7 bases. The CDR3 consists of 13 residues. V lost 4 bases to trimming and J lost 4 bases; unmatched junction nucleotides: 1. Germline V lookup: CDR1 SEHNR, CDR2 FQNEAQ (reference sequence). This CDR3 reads CASSSQGGNTIYF. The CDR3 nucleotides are TGTGCCAGCAGCTCACAGGGGGGAAACACCATATATTTT.

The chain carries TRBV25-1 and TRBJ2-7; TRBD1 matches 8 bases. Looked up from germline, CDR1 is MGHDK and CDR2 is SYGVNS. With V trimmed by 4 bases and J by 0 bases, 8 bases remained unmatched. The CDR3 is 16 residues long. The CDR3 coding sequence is TGTGCCAGCAGTGCAATACCGGGACAGGACTCCTACGAGCAGTACTTC. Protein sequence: CASSAIPGQDSYEQYF.

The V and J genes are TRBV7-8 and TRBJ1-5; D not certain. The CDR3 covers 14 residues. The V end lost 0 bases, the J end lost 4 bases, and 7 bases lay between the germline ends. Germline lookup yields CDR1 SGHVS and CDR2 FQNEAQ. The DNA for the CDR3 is TGTGCCAGCAGCTTAGCGACCGAGAATCAGCCCCAGCATTTT. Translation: CASSLATENQPQHF.

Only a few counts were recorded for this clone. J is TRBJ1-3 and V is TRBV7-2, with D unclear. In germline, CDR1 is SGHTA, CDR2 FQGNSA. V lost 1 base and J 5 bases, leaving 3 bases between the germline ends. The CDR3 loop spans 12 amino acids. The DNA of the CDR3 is TGTGCCAGCAGCTTAGACAGAAACACCATATATTTT. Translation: CASSLDRNTIYF.

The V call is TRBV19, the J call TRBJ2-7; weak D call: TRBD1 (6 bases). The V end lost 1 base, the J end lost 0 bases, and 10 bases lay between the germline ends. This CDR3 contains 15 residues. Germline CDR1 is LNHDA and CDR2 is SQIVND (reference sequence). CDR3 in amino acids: CASSIGQGHSYEQYF. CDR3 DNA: TGTGCCAGTAGTATAGGGCAGGGGCACTCCTACGAGCAGTACTTC.

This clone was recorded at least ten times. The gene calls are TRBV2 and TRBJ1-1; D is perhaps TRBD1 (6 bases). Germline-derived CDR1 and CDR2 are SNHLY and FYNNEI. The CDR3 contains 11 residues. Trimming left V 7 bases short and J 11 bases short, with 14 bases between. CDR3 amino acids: CASIFLGGAFF. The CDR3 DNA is TGTGCCAGCATCTTCCTTGGGGGCGCTTTCTTT.

CDR3 coding DNA: TGCGCCAGCAGCCTCTTCGGACAGAACACTGAAGCTTTCTTT. This gives the protein CASSLFGQNTEAFF. The chain is built from TRBV4-3 and TRBJ1-1; tentatively, D is TRBD1 (5 bases). Trimming cost V 4 bases and J 1 base, with 10 bases left between them. CDR1 is LGHNA, CDR2 YSLEER, per germline. CDR3 length equals 14 residues.

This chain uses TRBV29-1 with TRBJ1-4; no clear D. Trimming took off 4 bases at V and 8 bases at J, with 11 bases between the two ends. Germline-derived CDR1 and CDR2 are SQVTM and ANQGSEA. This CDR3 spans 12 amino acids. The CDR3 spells CSVADMPEKLFF. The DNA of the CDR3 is TGCAGCGTTGCTGACATGCCCGAAAAACTGTTTTTT.

The CDR3 here is CASSSWVTDEQFF. DNA for the CDR3: TGTGCCAGCAGTTCATGGGTTACTGATGAGCAGTTCTTC. The chain joins TRBV27 to TRBJ2-1; D gene uncertain. The CDR3 contains 13 residues. Trimming pared 4 bases from V and 8 bases from J, leaving 12 bases between. Germline V gives CDR1 MNHEY, CDR2 SMNVEV (reference sequence).

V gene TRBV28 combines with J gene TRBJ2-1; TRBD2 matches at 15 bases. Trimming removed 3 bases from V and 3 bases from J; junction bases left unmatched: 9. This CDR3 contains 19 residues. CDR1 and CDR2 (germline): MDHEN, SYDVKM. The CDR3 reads CASSFSGLAGGTYYNEQFF. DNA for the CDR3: TGTGCCAGCAGTTTTTCGGGACTAGCGGGAGGCACATACTACAATGAGCAGTTCTTC.

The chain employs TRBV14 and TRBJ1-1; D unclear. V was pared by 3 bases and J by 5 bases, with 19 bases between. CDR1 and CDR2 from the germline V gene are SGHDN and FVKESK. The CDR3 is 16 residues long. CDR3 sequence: CASSHTSGGRKTEAFF. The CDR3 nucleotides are TGTGCCAGCAGCCATACCTCGGGAGGGCGGAAGACTGAAGCTTTCTTT.

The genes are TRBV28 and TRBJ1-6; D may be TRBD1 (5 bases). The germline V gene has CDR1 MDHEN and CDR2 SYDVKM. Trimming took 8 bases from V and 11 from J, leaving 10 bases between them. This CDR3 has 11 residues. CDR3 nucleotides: TGTGCCAGCTACAGGTGGCCACCCCTCCACTTT. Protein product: CASYRWPPLHF.

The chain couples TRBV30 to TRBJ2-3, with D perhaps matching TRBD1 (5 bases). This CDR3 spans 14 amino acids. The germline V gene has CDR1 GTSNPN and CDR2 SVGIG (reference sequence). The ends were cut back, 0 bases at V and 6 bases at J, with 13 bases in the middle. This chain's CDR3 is CAWSVQAQRDTQYF. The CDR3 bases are TGTGCCTGGAGTGTACAGGCCCAGAGGGATACGCAGTATTTT.